This TCR beta chain was recorded in a study of blood T cell repertoires in COVID-19. For the study at large: Collection of acute and convalescent COVID-19 samples took place in the United States, Italy and Spain. PBMCs, B-cell-depleted T cells, or T cells were the source of the cDNA or gDNA that made up the material.

Measured with immunoSEQ multiplex PCR; TCRdb has only the in-frame clones, and not every one. Among about 360,000 clones listed, around 90% were seen once. Between the trimmed V and J ends, which lost 0 bases and 4 bases, there was a span of 7 bases. Germline loops: CDR1 ENHRY, CDR2 SYGVKD. The CDR3 covers 13 residues. The chain combines TRBV10-3 with TRBJ2-7; D call uncertain. The sample consisted of peripheral blood. The clonotype comes from a human donor in a cohort sampled during active COVID-19. The CDR3 protein is CAISESLRYEQYF. CDR3 nucleotides: TGTGCCATCAGTGAGTCGTTGCGGTACGAGCAGTACTTC.